This T cell receptor (beta chain) was found in a study of graft-versus-host responses after intestinal transplantation. Study-level points and caveats: Early declines in HvG clones that occurred post-transplant were associated with peak circulating GvH clone levels.

Assay used: immunoSEQ multiplex PCR; TCRdb lists only in-frame clones, some missing. This table has over 100,000 clones, around 90% appearing once. Points on this clone: What it binds is unknown.

This CDR3 comprises 14 residues. The ends lost 3 bases at V and 6 bases at J; junction bases unmatched: 4. CDR1 is LNHDA, CDR2 SQIVND, per germline (reference sequence). The chain carries TRBV19 and TRBJ2-3; the match to TRBD2 covers 9 bases. Sample: unstimulated CD4+ T cells sorted from spleen or lymph node cells, taken before transplant. This receptor was obtained from a human donor who was the organ donor for an intestinal transplant. The chain's CDR3 is CASSINAGGDTQYF. The DNA for the CDR3 is TGTGCCAGTAGTATCAACGCGGGAGGGGATACGCAGTATTTT.